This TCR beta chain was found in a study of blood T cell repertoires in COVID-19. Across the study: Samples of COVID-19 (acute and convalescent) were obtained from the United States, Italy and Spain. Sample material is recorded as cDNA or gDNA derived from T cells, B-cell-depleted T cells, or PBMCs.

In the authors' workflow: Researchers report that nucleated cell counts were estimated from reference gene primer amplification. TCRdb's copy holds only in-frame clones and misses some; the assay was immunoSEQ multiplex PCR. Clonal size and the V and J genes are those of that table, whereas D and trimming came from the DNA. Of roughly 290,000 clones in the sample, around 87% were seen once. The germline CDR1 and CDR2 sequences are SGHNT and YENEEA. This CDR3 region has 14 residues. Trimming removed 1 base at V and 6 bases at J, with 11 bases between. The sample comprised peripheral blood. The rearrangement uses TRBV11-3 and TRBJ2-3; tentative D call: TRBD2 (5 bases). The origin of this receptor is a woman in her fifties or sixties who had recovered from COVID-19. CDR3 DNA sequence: TGTGCCAGCAGCTTAGTCATGGACTCGGATACGCAGTATTTT. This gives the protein CASSLVMDSDTQYF.